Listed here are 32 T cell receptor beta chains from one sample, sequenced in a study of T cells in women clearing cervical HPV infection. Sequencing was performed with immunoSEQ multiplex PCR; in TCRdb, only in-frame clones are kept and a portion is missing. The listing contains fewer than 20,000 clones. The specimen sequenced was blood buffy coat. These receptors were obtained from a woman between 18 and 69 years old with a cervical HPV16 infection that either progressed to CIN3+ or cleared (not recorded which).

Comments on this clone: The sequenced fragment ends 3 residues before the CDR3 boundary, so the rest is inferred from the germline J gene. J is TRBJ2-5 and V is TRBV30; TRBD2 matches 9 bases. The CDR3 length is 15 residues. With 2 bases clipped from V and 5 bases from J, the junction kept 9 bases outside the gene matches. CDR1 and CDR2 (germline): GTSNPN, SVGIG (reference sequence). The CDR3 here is CAWSRGLANRETQYF. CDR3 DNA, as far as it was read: TGTGCCTGGAGTCGGGGACTAGCAAATAGGGAGACC.

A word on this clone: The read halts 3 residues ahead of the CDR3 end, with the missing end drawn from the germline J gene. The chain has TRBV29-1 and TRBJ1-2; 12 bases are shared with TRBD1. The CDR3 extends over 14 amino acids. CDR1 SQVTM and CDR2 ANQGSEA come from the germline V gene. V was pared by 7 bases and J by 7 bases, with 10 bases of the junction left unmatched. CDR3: CSAEPGTGGSGYTF. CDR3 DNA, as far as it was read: TGCAGCGCCGAACCCGGGACAGGGGGCTCTGGC.

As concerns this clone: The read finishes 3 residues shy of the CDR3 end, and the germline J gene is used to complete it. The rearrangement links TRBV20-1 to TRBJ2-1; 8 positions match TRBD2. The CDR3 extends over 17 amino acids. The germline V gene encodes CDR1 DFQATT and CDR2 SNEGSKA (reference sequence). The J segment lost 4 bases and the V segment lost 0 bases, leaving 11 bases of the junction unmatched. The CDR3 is CSARDRGAGLGYNEQFF. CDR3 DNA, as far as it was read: TGCAGTGCTAGAGATCGAGGAGCGGGACTAGGGTACAATGAG.

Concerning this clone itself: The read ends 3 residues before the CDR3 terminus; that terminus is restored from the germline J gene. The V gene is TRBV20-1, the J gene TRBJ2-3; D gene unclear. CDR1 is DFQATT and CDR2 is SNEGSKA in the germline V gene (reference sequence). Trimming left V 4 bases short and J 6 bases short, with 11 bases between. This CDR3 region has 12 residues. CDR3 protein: CSAIVASDTQYF. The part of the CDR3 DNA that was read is TGCAGTGCTATCGTCGCGTCGGATACG.

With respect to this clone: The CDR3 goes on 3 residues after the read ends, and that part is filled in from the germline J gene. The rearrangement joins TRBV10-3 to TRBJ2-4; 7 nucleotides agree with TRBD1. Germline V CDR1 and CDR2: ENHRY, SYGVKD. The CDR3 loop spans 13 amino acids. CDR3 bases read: TGTGCCATCAGTCCCGGGACAGAATCGCCT. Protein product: CAISPGTESP. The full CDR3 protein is CAISPGTESPQYF.

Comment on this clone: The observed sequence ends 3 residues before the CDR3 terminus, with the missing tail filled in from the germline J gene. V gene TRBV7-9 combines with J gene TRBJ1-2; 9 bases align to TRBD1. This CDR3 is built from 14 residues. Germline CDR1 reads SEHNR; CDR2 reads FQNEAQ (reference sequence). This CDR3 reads CASSMGQGVDDYTF. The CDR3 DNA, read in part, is TGTGCCAGCAGCATGGGACAGGGCGTAGACGAC. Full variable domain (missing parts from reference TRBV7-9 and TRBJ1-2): DTGVSQNPRHKITKRGQNVTFRCDPISEHNRLYWYRQTLGQGPEFLTYFQNEAQLEKSRLLSDRFSAERPKGSFSTLEIQRTEQGDSAMYLCASSMGQGVDDYTFGSGTRLTVV.

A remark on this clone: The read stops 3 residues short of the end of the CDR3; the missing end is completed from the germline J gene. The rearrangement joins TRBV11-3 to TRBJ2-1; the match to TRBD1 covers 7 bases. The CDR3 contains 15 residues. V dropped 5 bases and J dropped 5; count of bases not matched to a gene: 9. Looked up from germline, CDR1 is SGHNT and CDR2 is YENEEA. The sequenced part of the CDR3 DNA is TGTGCCAGCAGCCCGACAGGGCCGGCGAACAATGAG. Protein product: CASSPTGPANNE. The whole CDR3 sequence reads CASSPTGPANNEQFF.

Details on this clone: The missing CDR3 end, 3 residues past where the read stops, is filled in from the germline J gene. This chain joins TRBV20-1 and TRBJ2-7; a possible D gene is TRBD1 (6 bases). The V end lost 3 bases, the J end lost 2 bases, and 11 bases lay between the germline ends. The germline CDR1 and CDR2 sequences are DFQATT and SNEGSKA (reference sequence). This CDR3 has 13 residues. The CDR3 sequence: CSASARGTYEQYF. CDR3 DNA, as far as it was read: TGCAGTGCTAGTGCCAGGGGCACCTACGAG.

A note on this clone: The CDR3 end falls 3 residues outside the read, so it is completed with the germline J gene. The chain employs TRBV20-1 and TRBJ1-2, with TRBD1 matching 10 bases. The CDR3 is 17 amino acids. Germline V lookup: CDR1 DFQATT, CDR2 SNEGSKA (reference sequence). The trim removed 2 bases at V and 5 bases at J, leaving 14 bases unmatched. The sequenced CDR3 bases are TGCAGTGCTAGAATCCTTCGAAGACAGGGGGCACAATATGGC. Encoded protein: CSARILRRQGAQYG. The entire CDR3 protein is CSARILRRQGAQYGYTF.

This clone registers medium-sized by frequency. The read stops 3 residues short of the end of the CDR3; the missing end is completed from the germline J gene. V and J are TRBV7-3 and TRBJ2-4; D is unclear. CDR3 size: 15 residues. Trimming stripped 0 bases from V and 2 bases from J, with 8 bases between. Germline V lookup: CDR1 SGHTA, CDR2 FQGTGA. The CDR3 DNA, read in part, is TGTGCCAGCAGCTTAACGGCAGGTTCCAAAAACATT. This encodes CASSLTAGSKNI. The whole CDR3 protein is CASSLTAGSKNIQYF.

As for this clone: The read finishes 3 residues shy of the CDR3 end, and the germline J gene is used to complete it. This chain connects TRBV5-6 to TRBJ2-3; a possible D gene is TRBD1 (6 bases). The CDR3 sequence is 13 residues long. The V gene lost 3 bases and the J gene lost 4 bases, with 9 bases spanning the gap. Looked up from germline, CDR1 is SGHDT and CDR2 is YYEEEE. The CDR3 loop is CASSSTGPDTQYF. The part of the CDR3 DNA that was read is TGTGCCAGCAGCTCCACAGGGCCAGATACG.

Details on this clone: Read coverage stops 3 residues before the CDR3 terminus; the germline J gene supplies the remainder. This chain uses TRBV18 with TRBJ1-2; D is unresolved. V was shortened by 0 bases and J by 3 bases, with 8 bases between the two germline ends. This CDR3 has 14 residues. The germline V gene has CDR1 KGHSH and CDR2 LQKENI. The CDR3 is CASSPPDLHYGYTF. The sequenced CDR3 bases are TGTGCCAGCTCACCACCTGACTTACACTATGGC. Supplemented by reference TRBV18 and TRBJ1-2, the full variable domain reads NAGVMQNPRHLVRRRGQEARLRCSPMKGHSHVYWYRQLPEEGLKFMVYLQKENIIDESGMPKERFSAEFPKEGPSILRIQQVVRGDSAAYFCASSPPDLHYGYTFGSGTRLTVV.

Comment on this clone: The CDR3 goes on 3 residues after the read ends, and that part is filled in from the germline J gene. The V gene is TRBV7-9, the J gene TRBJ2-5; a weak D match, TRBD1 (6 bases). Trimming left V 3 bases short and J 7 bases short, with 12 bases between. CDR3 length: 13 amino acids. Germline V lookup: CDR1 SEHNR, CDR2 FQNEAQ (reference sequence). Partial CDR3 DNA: TGTGCCAGCAGCTTGGGGGCGGACGGGACC. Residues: CASSLGADGT. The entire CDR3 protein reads CASSLGADGTQYF.

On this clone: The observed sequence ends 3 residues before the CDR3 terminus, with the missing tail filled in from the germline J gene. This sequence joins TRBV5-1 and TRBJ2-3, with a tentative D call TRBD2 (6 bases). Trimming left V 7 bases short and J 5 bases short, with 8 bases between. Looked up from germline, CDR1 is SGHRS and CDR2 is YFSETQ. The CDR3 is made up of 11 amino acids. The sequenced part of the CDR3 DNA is TGCGCCAGCGTCGGGGGAGATACG. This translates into CASVGGDT. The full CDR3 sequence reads CASVGGDTQYF.

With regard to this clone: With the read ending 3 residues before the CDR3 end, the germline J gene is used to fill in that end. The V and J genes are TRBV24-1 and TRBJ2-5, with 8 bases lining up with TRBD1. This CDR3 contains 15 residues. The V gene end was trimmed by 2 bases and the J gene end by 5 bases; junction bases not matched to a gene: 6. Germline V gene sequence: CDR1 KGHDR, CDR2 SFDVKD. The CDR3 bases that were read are TGTGCCACCAGTGATTGGCAGGGGGCTGTGGAGACC. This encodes CATSDWQGAVET. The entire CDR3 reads CATSDWQGAVETQYF.

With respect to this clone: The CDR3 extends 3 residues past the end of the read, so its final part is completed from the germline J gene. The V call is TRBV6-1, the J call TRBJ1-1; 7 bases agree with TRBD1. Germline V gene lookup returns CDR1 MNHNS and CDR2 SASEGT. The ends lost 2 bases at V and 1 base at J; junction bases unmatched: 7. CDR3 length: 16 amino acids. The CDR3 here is CASSERAGGGNTEAFF. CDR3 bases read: TGTGCCAGCAGTGAAAGGGCAGGGGGTGGGAACACTGAA.

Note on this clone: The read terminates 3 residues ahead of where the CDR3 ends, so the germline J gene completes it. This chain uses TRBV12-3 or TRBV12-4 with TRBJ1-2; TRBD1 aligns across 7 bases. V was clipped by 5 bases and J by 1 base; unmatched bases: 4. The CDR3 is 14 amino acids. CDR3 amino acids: CASSRQGYNYGYTF. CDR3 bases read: TGTGCCAGCAGTCGACAGGGCTATAACTATGGC.

The CDR3 loop is CASSGADRETNEKLFF. The covered CDR3 bases are TGTGCCAGCAGTGGGGCGGACAGGGAGACTAATGAAAAG. The rearrangement joins TRBV28 to TRBJ2-2, with 8 bases that match TRBD1. The sequenced fragment ends 3 residues before the CDR3 boundary, so the rest is inferred from the germline J gene. There are 16 residues in the CDR3. The germline V gene has CDR1 MDHEN and CDR2 SYDVKM.

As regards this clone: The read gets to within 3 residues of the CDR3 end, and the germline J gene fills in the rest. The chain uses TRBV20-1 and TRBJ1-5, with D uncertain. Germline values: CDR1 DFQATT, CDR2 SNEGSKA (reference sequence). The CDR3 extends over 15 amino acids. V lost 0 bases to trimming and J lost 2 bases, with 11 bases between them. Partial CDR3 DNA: TGCAGTGCTAGAGACCCCACCGGTCGCAATCAGCCC. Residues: CSARDPTGRNQP. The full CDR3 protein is CSARDPTGRNQPQHF.

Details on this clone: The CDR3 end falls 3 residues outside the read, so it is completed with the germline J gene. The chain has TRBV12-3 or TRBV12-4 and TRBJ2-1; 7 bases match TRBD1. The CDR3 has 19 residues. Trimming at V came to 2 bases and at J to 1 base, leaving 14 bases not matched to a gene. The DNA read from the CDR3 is TGTGCCAGCAGTTTACTTCTTAGGGTACAGGGGCCTTCCTACAATGAG. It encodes CASSLLLRVQGPSYNE. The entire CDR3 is CASSLLLRVQGPSYNEQFF.

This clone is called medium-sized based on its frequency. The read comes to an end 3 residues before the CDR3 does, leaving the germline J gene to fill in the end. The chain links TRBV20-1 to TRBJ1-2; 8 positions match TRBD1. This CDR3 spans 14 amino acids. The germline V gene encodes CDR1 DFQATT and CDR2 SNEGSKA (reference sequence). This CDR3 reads CSARETGGLGGYTF. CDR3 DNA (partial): TGCAGTGCTAGAGAAACAGGGGGATTGGGAGGC.

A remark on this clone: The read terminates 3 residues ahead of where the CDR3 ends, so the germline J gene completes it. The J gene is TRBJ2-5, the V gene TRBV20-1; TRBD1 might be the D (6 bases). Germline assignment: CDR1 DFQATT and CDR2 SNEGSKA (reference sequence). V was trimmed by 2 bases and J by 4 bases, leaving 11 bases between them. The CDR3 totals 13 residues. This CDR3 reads CSARLTGRETQYF. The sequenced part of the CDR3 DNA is TGCAGTGCTAGACTAACAGGGCGAGAGACC.

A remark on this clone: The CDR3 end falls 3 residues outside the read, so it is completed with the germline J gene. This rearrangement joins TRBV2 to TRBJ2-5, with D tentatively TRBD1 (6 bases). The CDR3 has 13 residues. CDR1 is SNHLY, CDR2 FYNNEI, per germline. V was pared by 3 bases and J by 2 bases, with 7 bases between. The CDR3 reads CASSEGAQETQYF. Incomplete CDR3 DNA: TGTGCCAGCAGTGAGGGGGCGCAAGAGACC.

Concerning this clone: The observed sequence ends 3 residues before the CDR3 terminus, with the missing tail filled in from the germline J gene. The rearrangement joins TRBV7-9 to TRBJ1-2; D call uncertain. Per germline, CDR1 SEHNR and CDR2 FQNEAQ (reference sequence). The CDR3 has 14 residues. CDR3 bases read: TGTGCCAGCAGCTCCCCCGGCGGGAGTAGTGAC. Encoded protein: CASSSPGGSSD. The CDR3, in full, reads CASSSPGGSSDYTF.

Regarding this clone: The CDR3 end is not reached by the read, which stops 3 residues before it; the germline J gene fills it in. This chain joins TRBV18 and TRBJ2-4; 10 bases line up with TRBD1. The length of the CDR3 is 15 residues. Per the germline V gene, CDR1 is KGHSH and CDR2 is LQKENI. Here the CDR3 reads CASSPQGTGDYGQYF. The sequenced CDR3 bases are TGTGCCAGCTCACCACAGGGGACAGGGGACTATGGT.

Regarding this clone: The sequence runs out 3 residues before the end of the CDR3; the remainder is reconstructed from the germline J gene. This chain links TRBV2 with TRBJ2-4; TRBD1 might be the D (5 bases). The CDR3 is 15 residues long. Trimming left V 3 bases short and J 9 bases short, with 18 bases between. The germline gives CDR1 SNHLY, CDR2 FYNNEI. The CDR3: CASSEGQGRYSIQYF. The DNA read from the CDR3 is TGTGCCAGCAGTGAGGGGCAGGGTCGGTATAGCATT.

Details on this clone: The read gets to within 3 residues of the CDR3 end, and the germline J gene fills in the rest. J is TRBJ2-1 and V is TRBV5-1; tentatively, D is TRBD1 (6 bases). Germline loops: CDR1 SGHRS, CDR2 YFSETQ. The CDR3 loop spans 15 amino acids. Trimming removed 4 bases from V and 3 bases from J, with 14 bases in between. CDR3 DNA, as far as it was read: TGCGCCAGCAGCACTCGGACAGAAGGCTACAATGAG. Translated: CASSTRTEGYNE. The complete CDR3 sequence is CASSTRTEGYNEQFF.

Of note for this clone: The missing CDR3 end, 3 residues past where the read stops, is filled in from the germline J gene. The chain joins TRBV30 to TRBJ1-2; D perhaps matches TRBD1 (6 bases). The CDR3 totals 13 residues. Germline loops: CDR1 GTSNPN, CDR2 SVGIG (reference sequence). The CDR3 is CAWSVGRGYDYTF. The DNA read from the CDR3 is TGTGCCTGGAGTGTAGGCAGGGGCTACGAC.

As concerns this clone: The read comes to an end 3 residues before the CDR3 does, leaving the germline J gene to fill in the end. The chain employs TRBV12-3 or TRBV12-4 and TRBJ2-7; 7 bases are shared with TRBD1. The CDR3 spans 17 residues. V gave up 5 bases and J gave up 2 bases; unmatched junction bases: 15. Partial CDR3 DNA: TGTGCCAGCAGTACGCCCGGGACAGTCTACGGCCCCTACGAG. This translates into CASSTPGTVYGPYE. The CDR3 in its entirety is CASSTPGTVYGPYEQYF.

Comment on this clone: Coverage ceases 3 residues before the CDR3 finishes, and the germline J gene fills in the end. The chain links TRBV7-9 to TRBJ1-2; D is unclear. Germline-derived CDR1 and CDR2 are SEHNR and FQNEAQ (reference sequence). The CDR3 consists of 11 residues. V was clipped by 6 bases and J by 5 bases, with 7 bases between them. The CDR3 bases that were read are TGTGCCAGCAGTTCTCAGTATGGC. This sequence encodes CASSSQYG. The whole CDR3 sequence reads CASSSQYGYTF.

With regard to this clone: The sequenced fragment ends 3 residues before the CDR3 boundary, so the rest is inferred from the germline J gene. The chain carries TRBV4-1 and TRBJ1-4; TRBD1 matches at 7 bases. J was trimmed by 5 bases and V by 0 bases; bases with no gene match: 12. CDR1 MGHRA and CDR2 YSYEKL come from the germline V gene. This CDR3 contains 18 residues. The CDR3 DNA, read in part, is TGCGCCAGCAGCCAAGACAACCTGCGACAGGGTGTAAATGAAAAA. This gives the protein CASSQDNLRQGVNEK. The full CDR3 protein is CASSQDNLRQGVNEKLFF.

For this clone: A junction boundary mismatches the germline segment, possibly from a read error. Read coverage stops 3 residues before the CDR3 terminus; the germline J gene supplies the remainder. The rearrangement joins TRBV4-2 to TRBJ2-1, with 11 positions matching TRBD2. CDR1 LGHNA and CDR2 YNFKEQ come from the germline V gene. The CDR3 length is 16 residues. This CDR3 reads CASSQDVSGRAVEQFF. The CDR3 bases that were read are TGCGCCAGCAGCCAAGATGTTAGCGGGAGGGCCGTTGAG.